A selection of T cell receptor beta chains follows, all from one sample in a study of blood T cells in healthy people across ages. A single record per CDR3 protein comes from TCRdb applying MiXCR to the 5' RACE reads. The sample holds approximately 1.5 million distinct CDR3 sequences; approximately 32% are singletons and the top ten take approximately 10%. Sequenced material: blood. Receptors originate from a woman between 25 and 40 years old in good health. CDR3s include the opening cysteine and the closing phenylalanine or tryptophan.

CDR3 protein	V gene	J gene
CASSSTRHTEAFF	TRBV18	TRBJ1-1
CSAAGLSYGYTF	TRBV20-1	TRBJ1-2
CSAVGGYGYGYTF	TRBV20-1	TRBJ1-2
CSAYSWTSIYYGYTF	TRBV20-1	TRBJ1-2
CATSPRRRGDTEAFF	TRBV15	TRBJ1-1
CASSLFTGTEQLEQYF	TRBV18	TRBJ2-7
CASSYGGGTNEKLFF	TRBV6-5	TRBJ1-4
CASSYEANSYEQYF	TRBV27	TRBJ2-7
CASSRRTGGHEQYF	TRBV5-4	.
CASSVRHLSSYEQYF	TRBV6-1	TRBJ2-7
CASSPPNRGDTEAFF	TRBV18	TRBJ1-1
CSAPPGGGRTSYGYTF	TRBV20-1	TRBJ1-2
CASSLSWGQGKFF	TRBV5-1	TRBJ2-1